Following are 18 T cell receptor beta chains from one sample sequenced in a study of cytomegalovirus exposure and HLA in healthy donors. Primers included in the PCR were 60 Vbeta and 13 Jbeta primers. Method: immunoSEQ multiplex PCR; TCRdb's copy keeps in-frame clones and lacks some. The sample yields tens of thousands of clones, around 81% seen once. The material sequenced was PBMCs. The receptor set was obtained from a man aged 45-65 years in good health and CMV-seronegative.

Only one count was recorded for this clone. The V gene is TRBV10-3, the J gene TRBJ1-5, with a weak D call TRBD1 (5 bases). CDR1 is ENHRY, CDR2 SYGVKD, per germline. The CDR3 consists of 13 residues. V was clipped by 7 bases and J by 5 bases, with 12 bases between them. DNA for the CDR3: TGTGCCATCACACCAGGGAACTATCAGCCCCAGCATTTT. Its translation is CAITPGNYQPQHF.

This clone was seen only a few times. The chain links TRBV2 to TRBJ1-5, with unresolved D. Trimming took off 4 bases at V and 0 bases at J, with 4 bases between the two ends. CDR1 and CDR2 from the germline V gene are SNHLY and FYNNEI. The CDR3 totals 13 residues. CDR3 residues: CASSVGSNQPQHF. In DNA form, the CDR3 reads TGTGCCAGCAGTGTCGGTAGCAATCAGCCCCAGCATTTT.

V gene TRBV9 combines with J gene TRBJ1-4, with D maybe TRBD1 (6 bases). Germline loops: CDR1 SGDLS, CDR2 YYNGEE. Trimming removed 4 bases from V and 10 bases from J, with 14 bases in between. CDR3 length equals 13 residues. The CDR3 spells CASSFRDNGKLFF. The CDR3 nucleotides read TGTGCCAGCAGCTTCCGGGACAACGGAAAACTGTTTTTT.

This clone was seen only a few times. V gene TRBV7-2 combines with J gene TRBJ2-1; TRBD1 matches at 7 bases. Germline trimming cut 1 base from V and 11 bases from J; bases unmatched to any gene: 17. The CDR3 loop spans 17 amino acids. Germline V gene lookup returns CDR1 SGHTA and CDR2 FQGNSA. DNA for the CDR3: TGTGCCAGCAGCTTAGTTGGTGGGGAGACAGGGTTTGGAAAGCAGTTCTTC. Encoded protein: CASSLVGGETGFGKQFF.

The chain employs TRBV15 and TRBJ1-2; D is undetermined. CDR1 and CDR2 from the germline V gene are LNHNV and YYDKDF (reference sequence). The CDR3 extends over 15 amino acids. V lost 0 bases and J lost 2, with 10 bases in between. The CDR3 sequence: CATSREAGLNYGYTF. The CDR3 nucleotides are TGTGCCACCAGCAGAGAGGCAGGTTTAAACTATGGCTACACCTTC.

J is TRBJ2-3 and V is TRBV5-1; 7 bases align to TRBD1. The V and J ends lost 0 bases and 2 bases, in that order; junction bases with no gene match: 6. CDR1 is SGHRS and CDR2 is YFSETQ in the germline V gene. The CDR3 consists of 16 residues. CDR3 sequence reads: CASSLAGTATTDTQYF. CDR3 bases: TGCGCCAGCAGCTTGGCGGGGACAGCTACCACAGATACGCAGTATTTT.

The chain is built from TRBV7-9 and TRBJ2-4; maybe TRBD2 (5 bases). V lost 5 bases, J lost 0 bases, and 14 bases lay in between. Germline CDR1 reads SEHNR; CDR2 reads FQNEAQ (reference sequence). The CDR3 totals 16 residues. CDR3 sequence reads: CASSQSGPQAKNIQYF. In DNA, the CDR3 is TGTGCCAGCAGCCAAAGCGGACCCCAAGCCAAAAACATTCAGTACTTC.

This chain links TRBV5-4 with TRBJ2-5; 11 nucleotides agree with TRBD2. This CDR3 is built from 17 residues. CDR1 is SGHNT, CDR2 YYREEE, per germline (reference sequence). V lost 0 bases to trimming and J lost 5 bases; unmatched junction nucleotides: 9. CDR3 protein: CASSLGGSGRAQETQYF. The CDR3 DNA follows: TGTGCCAGCAGCTTGGGAGGTAGCGGGAGGGCCCAGGAGACCCAGTACTTC.

V usage is TRBV27 and J usage is TRBJ2-7, with TRBD1 matching 7 bases. Germline CDR1 MNHEY, CDR2 SMNVEV (reference sequence). The CDR3 runs 18 residues. J lost 1 base, V lost 0 bases, and 12 bases had no gene match. This CDR3 is CASSLSATGPRGSYEQYF. CDR3 nucleotides: TGTGCCAGCAGTTTATCGGCCACAGGACCCAGGGGGTCCTACGAGCAGTACTTC.

This chain joins TRBV29-1 and TRBJ2-7, with a weak D call TRBD2 (5 bases). CDR1 is SQVTM and CDR2 is ANQGSEA in the germline V gene. The CDR3 is 12 amino acids. The germline V and J ends were trimmed by 7 bases and 4 bases, with 14 bases remaining between them. Written as DNA, the CDR3 is TGCAGCGCGAGAACTAGTTTGTACGAGCAGTACTTC. This gives the protein CSARTSLYEQYF.

The rearrangement uses TRBV7-9 and TRBJ2-3; 7 nucleotides agree with TRBD1. Germline CDR1 reads SEHNR; CDR2 reads FQNEAQ (reference sequence). Trimming removed 2 bases from V and 4 bases from J; junction bases left unmatched: 3. The CDR3 spans 14 residues. Written as DNA, the CDR3 is TGTGCCAGCAGCTTAAGGCAGGGGGCAGATACGCAGTATTTT. The encoded protein is CASSLRQGADTQYF.

The CDR3 loop is CASTPGGTEKTGELFF. The CDR3 nucleotides read TGTGCCAGTACCCCAGGGGGTACAGAAAAAACCGGGGAGCTGTTTTTT. The rearrangement joins TRBV19 to TRBJ2-2; TRBD1 agrees at 7 bases. V dropped 7 bases and J dropped 5; count of bases not matched to a gene: 13. The CDR3 is 16 residues long. Germline values: CDR1 LNHDA, CDR2 SQIVND (reference sequence).

This clone has only a few counts. The rearrangement uses TRBV5-4 and TRBJ2-6; tentatively, D is TRBD2 (5 bases). The CDR3 loop spans 17 amino acids. CDR1 and CDR2 (germline): SGHNT, YYREEE (reference sequence). Deletions cut 4 bases from V and 0 bases from J, with 14 bases between. CDR3 loop: CASSRGGGNSGANVLTF. CDR3 in DNA: TGTGCCAGCAGCCGCGGAGGCGGAAACTCTGGGGCCAACGTCCTGACTTTC.

The chain is built from TRBV6-5 and TRBJ1-1, with D maybe TRBD1 (6 bases). From germline, CDR1 is MNHEY and CDR2 SVGAGI. This CDR3 has 15 residues. The ends were cut back, 2 bases at V and 0 bases at J, with 10 bases in the middle. The chain's CDR3 is CASSYGGGMNTEAFF. CDR3 DNA sequence: TGTGCCAGCAGTTACGGGGGCGGAATGAACACTGAAGCTTTCTTT.

V and J are TRBV6-4 and TRBJ2-3, with TRBD2 matching over 13 bases. CDR3 size: 15 residues. Germline V lookup: CDR1 MRHNA, CDR2 SNTAGT. J was trimmed by 3 bases and V by 5 bases; bases with no gene match: 2. Written as DNA, the CDR3 is TGTGCCAGCAGTTGGACTAGCGGGGGAACAGATACGCAGTATTTT. It codes for CASSWTSGGTDTQYF.

The chain joins TRBV9 to TRBJ1-1; tentatively, D is TRBD1 (5 bases). This CDR3 is 16 amino acids long. V lost 0 bases to trimming and J lost 0 bases, with 12 bases between them. Germline loops: CDR1 SGDLS, CDR2 YYNGEE. The CDR3 sequence: CASSVGGGTMNTEAFF. In DNA form, the CDR3 reads TGTGCCAGCAGCGTAGGGGGGGGTACTATGAACACTGAAGCTTTCTTT.

The CDR3 reads CASSTNTGDYGYTF. The CDR3 region has the DNA TGTGCCAGCAGTACCAACACAGGGGACTATGGCTACACCTTC. The V and J genes are TRBV27 and TRBJ1-2, with 7 bases lining up with TRBD1. The CDR3 covers 14 residues. Germline CDR1 reads MNHEY; CDR2 reads SMNVEV (reference sequence). V lost 5 bases to trimming and J lost 3 bases; unmatched junction nucleotides: 6.

The V and J genes are TRBV7-9 and TRBJ1-1; D perhaps matches TRBD1 (5 bases). The V end lost 5 bases, the J end lost 1 base, and 14 bases lay between the germline ends. Germline V CDR1 and CDR2: SEHNR, FQNEAQ (reference sequence). The CDR3 loop spans 15 amino acids. DNA of the CDR3: TGTGCCAGCAGCCTAATTCAGGGTGAGAACACTGAAGCTTTCTTT. Its protein is CASSLIQGENTEAFF.